The 30 T cell receptor beta chains given below trace back to one sample, sequenced in a study of radiotherapy plus CTLA-4 blockade in lung cancer (dated by TCRdb to the late 2010s). Library construction relied on the immunoSEQ multiplex PCR assay. The clones in this table, taken by TCRdb from immuneACCESS, are in-frame only. Not every clone is retained; where verified, under half of the shortfall comes from an unresolved V gene, and the cause of the rest is unknown. This sample lists around 40,000 clones; more than 60% were detected once. Together, the top ten hold 8.5% to 10% of the sample. Sequencing was performed on peripheral blood, taken from a patient treated with radiotherapy plus ipilimumab. The origin of the receptors is a human donor with non-small cell lung cancer who had stable disease on radiotherapy plus ipilimumab.

This clone was detected only a few times. The CDR3 DNA reads as TGTGCCAGCAGCTTTCTTTCGACGGGGACTGAAGCTTTCTTT. Its protein product is CASSFLSTGTEAFF. J is TRBJ1-1 and V is TRBV7-9; unclear D gene. The CDR3 sequence is 14 residues long. Looked up from germline, CDR1 is SEHNR and CDR2 is FQNEAQ (reference sequence). Deletions cut 3 bases from V and 5 bases from J, with 13 bases between. The complete variable domain, with remaining parts taken from reference TRBV7-9 and TRBJ1-1, reads DTGVSQNPRHKITKRGQNVTFRCDPISEHNRLYWYRQTLGQGPEFLTYFQNEAQLEKSRLLSDRFSAERPKGSFSTLEIQRTEQGDSAMYLCASSFLSTGTEAFFGQGTRLTVV.

This clone turned up a few times. The genes are TRBV2 and TRBJ1-2; TRBD1 agrees at 7 bases. This CDR3 has 14 amino acids. Trimming at V came to 6 bases and at J to 8 bases, leaving 12 bases not matched to a gene. CDR1 is SNHLY, CDR2 FYNNEI, per germline. The chain's CDR3 is CASRVMGQSMGYTF. The DNA for the CDR3 is TGTGCCAGCAGAGTTATGGGACAGTCTATGGGCTACACCTTC.

V is TRBV27 and J is TRBJ2-3, with 11 bases identical to TRBD2. CDR3 length: 14 residues. Germline V CDR1 and CDR2: MNHEY, SMNVEV (reference sequence). V dropped 2 bases and J dropped 7; count of bases not matched to a gene: 2. CDR3 sequence: CASSLLAGGNTQYF. In nucleotides, the CDR3 is TGTGCCAGCAGTTTACTAGCGGGGGGTAATACGCAGTATTTT.

In this sample, this clone turned up once. The chain employs TRBV4-1 and TRBJ2-2, with 7 bases that match TRBD1. The ends lost 4 bases at V and 1 base at J; junction bases unmatched: 3. There are 15 residues in the CDR3. Germline V CDR1 and CDR2: MGHRA, YSYEKL. DNA of the CDR3: TGCGCCAGCAGCCTAGGGGGCTTGAACACCGGGGAGCTGTTTTTT. It encodes CASSLGGLNTGELFF.

This clone has a handful of counts. The chain is built from TRBV7-8 and TRBJ1-1; TRBD1 might be the D (6 bases). This CDR3 spans 16 amino acids. V lost 0 bases and J 3 bases, leaving 14 bases between the germline ends. CDR1 is SGHVS and CDR2 is FQNEAQ in the germline V gene. The CDR3 region has the DNA TGTGCCAGCAGCTTAGCGATCCCGCAGGGGCACACTGAAGCTTTCTTT. Translated, it gives CASSLAIPQGHTEAFF.

The V gene is TRBV7-8, the J gene TRBJ2-1; 9 bases line up with TRBD1. Trimming at V came to 4 bases and at J to 7 bases, leaving 14 bases not matched to a gene. The length of the CDR3 is 17 residues. The germline CDR1 and CDR2 sequences are SGHVS and FQNEAQ. Written as DNA, the CDR3 is TGTGCCAGCAGCTCTAGACCGTCGGGACAGGGTGAGAATGAGCAGTTCTTC. It encodes CASSSRPSGQGENEQFF.

The chain recombines TRBV29-1 with TRBJ1-2; D perhaps matches TRBD1 (6 bases). The CDR3 runs to 14 residues. Deletions cut 6 bases from V and 4 bases from J, with 18 bases between. Germline CDR1 reads SQVTM; CDR2 reads ANQGSEA. CDR3 sequence reads: CSVRTEQGVYGYTF. The CDR3, as DNA: TGCAGCGTACGAACTGAACAGGGCGTCTATGGCTACACCTTC.

The chain joins TRBV27 to TRBJ1-6; no definite D call. This CDR3 has 14 residues. V lost 5 bases to trimming and J lost 9 bases, with 14 bases between them. Germline V gene lookup returns CDR1 MNHEY and CDR2 SMNVEV (reference sequence). CDR3 region: CASSPEGGRSPLHF. DNA of the CDR3: TGTGCCAGCAGTCCGGAGGGAGGTCGTTCACCCCTCCACTTT.

CDR3 coding DNA: TGTGCCAGCAGGGAGAGGGAGAATGAGCAGTTCTTC. Amino acid sequence: CASRERENEQFF. V gene TRBV27 combines with J gene TRBJ2-1; perhaps TRBD2 as D (5 bases). Between the trimmed V and J ends, which lost 6 bases and 7 bases, there was a span of 10 bases. This CDR3 contains 12 residues. In germline, CDR1 is MNHEY, CDR2 SMNVEV (reference sequence).

The chain links TRBV7-6 to TRBJ2-5; D is perhaps TRBD1 (5 bases). V shed 1 base and J shed 5 bases, with 8 bases lying between them. Germline CDR1 is SGHVS and CDR2 is FNYEAQ. The length of the CDR3 is 13 residues. The CDR3 bases are TGTGCCAGCAGCTTAGTAGGGGTGGAGACCCAGTACTTC. Protein: CASSLVGVETQYF. Full variable domain (missing parts from reference TRBV7-6 and TRBJ2-5): GAGVSQSPRYKVTKRGQDVALRCDPISGHVSLYWYRQALGQGPEFLTYFNYEAQQDKSGLPNDRFSAERPEGSISTLTIQRTEQRDSAMYRCASSLVGVETQYFGPGTRLLVL.

The chain links TRBV5-4 to TRBJ2-4; TRBD1 might be the D (6 bases). Germline CDR1 and CDR2: SGHNT and YYREEE (reference sequence). The V and J ends lost 4 bases and 4 bases respectively, with 15 bases between them. This CDR3 region has 15 residues. CDR3 DNA: TGTGCCAGCAGCCCCGGCGGTGGGACAAAAAACATTCAGTACTTC. Its translation is CASSPGGGTKNIQYF.

This clone occurred a few times. The chain combines TRBV29-1 with TRBJ1-2; tentative D call: TRBD1 (5 bases). The CDR3 covers 13 residues. The V end lost 5 bases, the J end lost 6 bases, and 16 bases lay between the germline ends. In germline, CDR1 is SQVTM, CDR2 ANQGSEA. The CDR3 sequence is CSVHTGTVHGYTF. DNA for the CDR3: TGCAGCGTTCATACCGGGACTGTCCATGGCTACACCTTC.

V is TRBV18 and J is TRBJ2-1; 8 bases are shared with TRBD2. Trimming removed 3 bases from V and 6 bases from J; junction bases left unmatched: 10. The CDR3 sequence is 16 residues long. Germline CDR1 and CDR2: KGHSH and LQKENI. The CDR3 sequence is CASSPIQRGWANEQFF. The DNA for the CDR3 is TGTGCCAGCTCACCCATACAGCGGGGGTGGGCCAATGAGCAGTTCTTC.

The chain joins TRBV7-8 to TRBJ2-2; 7 bases map to TRBD1. Germline V gene data show CDR1 as SGHVS and CDR2 as FQNEAQ. The CDR3 extends over 16 amino acids. With 5 bases clipped from V and 0 bases from J, the junction kept 6 bases outside the gene matches. CDR3 sequence: CASSPQGGANTGELFF. The DNA for the CDR3 is TGTGCCAGCAGCCCTCAAGGGGGCGCGAACACCGGGGAGCTGTTTTTT.

The sample holds a few counts of this clone. This sequence joins TRBV18 and TRBJ2-7; D might be TRBD2 (5 bases). Germline V gives CDR1 KGHSH, CDR2 LQKENI. With 0 bases removed from V and 3 bases from J, the gap between germline ends came to 9 bases. This CDR3 comprises 14 residues. CDR3 in DNA: TGTGCCAGCTCACCACCCGGGGAGCGCTACGAGCAGTACTTC. The encoded protein is CASSPPGERYEQYF.

A single count supports this clone. V is TRBV10-2 and J is TRBJ1-5; TRBD1 might be the D (6 bases). Trimming left V 7 bases short and J 3 bases short, with 16 bases between. This CDR3 spans 15 amino acids. The germline V gene encodes CDR1 WSHSY and CDR2 SAAADI. The chain's CDR3 is CASTGARGLNQPQHF. CDR3 DNA sequence: TGCGCCAGCACCGGAGCCAGGGGTCTCAATCAGCCCCAGCATTTT.

CDR3 protein: CASSPLREVRDYGYTF. DNA for the CDR3: TGTGCCAGCAGCCCGTTGAGGGAAGTGAGGGACTATGGCTACACCTTC. The chain combines TRBV7-9 with TRBJ1-2; D uncertain. Per the germline V gene, CDR1 is SEHNR and CDR2 is FQNEAQ (reference sequence). V lost 5 bases to trimming and J lost 3 bases, with 19 bases between them. The CDR3 sequence is 16 residues long.

CDR3 region: CASSSGTGNYGYTF. The CDR3 nucleotides are TGCGCCAGCAGCTCCGGGACAGGGAACTATGGCTACACCTTC. The gene calls are TRBV5-1 and TRBJ1-2, with 9 bases fitting TRBD1. The germline CDR1 and CDR2 sequences are SGHRS and YFSETQ. The CDR3 has 14 amino acids. With 3 bases clipped from V and 2 bases from J, the junction kept 2 bases outside the gene matches.

The chain employs TRBV11-3 and TRBJ2-3; 7 bases are a match to TRBD2. V shed 5 bases, J shed 2 bases, and the junction held 10 bases outside the gene matches. Germline CDR1 reads SGHNT; CDR2 reads YENEEA. The CDR3 totals 16 residues. The CDR3 is CASSPRTGGYTDTQYF. CDR3 sequence (DNA): TGTGCCAGCAGCCCCAGAACGGGGGGATACACAGATACGCAGTATTTT.

The chain combines TRBV5-1 with TRBJ2-7; D may be TRBD2 (5 bases). Trimming stripped 0 bases from V and 0 bases from J, with 7 bases between. The germline V gene has CDR1 SGHRS and CDR2 YFSETQ. CDR3 size: 14 residues. CDR3 sequence: CASSLVAGSYEQYF. The DNA of the CDR3 is TGCGCCAGCAGCTTGGTCGCGGGCTCCTACGAGCAGTACTTC.

This CDR3 reads CASSPNRGNYGYTF. The CDR3 DNA follows: TGTGCCAGCAGTCCTAACCGGGGGAACTATGGCTACACCTTC. This rearrangement joins TRBV27 to TRBJ1-2, with D perhaps matching TRBD1 (5 bases). The CDR3 spans 14 residues. Germline V gene sequence: CDR1 MNHEY, CDR2 SMNVEV (reference sequence). V lost 5 bases and J 2 bases, leaving 12 bases between the germline ends.

The V call is TRBV20-1, the J call TRBJ1-2; D call uncertain. Germline V CDR1 and CDR2: DFQATT, SNEGSKA (reference sequence). This CDR3 has 11 residues. V lost 2 bases and J lost 8, with 9 bases in between. The CDR3 DNA is TGCAGTGCTAGACACTCTATGGGCTACACCTTC. Translation gives CSARHSMGYTF.

J is TRBJ2-5 and V is TRBV15, with 11 positions matching TRBD2. Germline V gene sequence: CDR1 LNHNV, CDR2 YYDKDF (reference sequence). CDR3 length: 16 amino acids. Unmatched junction bases numbered 7, after V lost 5 bases and J lost 2 bases. The CDR3 spells CATSVTSGGFQETQYF. For the CDR3, the DNA is TGTGCCACCAGCGTCACTAGCGGGGGATTTCAAGAGACCCAGTACTTC.

This sequence joins TRBV11-2 and TRBJ1-1; D possibly corresponds to TRBD1 (5 bases). Germline-derived CDR1 and CDR2 are SGHAT and FQNNGV. This CDR3 has 17 amino acids. The germline V and J ends were trimmed by 1 base and 0 bases, with 15 bases remaining between them. The CDR3, as DNA: TGTGCCAGCAGCTTAGTAAGTTTTCGCAGGGTGAACACTGAAGCTTTCTTT. Protein product: CASSLVSFRRVNTEAFF.

In this sample, this clone turned up many times. The rearrangement links TRBV9 to TRBJ1-1; maybe TRBD1 (6 bases). This CDR3 is built from 15 residues. V gave up 5 bases and J gave up 2 bases, with 16 bases separating them. The germline gives CDR1 SGDLS, CDR2 YYNGEE. CDR3 sequence reads: CASRGAGVGNTEAFF. CDR3 in DNA: TGTGCCAGCAGGGGGGCGGGGGTGGGTAACACTGAAGCTTTCTTT.

The J gene is TRBJ1-4, the V gene TRBV7-9; a weak D match, TRBD1 (6 bases). This CDR3 is 11 amino acids long. Germline loops: CDR1 SEHNR, CDR2 FQNEAQ (reference sequence). Trimming removed 3 bases at V and 13 bases at J, with 9 bases between. The CDR3 region has the DNA TGTGCCAGCAGCTTTAAACAGGGACTGTTTTTT. Its protein is CASSFKQGLFF.

This clone was recorded a few times. The V and J genes are TRBV2 and TRBJ2-7; 10 bases match TRBD2. Looked up from germline, CDR1 is SNHLY and CDR2 is FYNNEI. V shed 6 bases, J shed 4 bases, and the junction held 9 bases outside the gene matches. The CDR3 spans 15 residues. The CDR3 protein is CASRAGTSETYEQYF. The CDR3 bases are TGTGCCAGCAGGGCCGGGACTAGCGAGACTTACGAGCAGTACTTC.

This clone was counted a single time. The V and J genes are TRBV11-2 and TRBJ1-1; D ambiguous. Trimming removed 2 bases at V and 2 bases at J, with 3 bases between. The CDR3 length is 12 residues. Germline V gene sequence: CDR1 SGHAT, CDR2 FQNNGV. The CDR3 DNA reads as TGTGCCAGCAGCTTAAGCAACACTGAAGCTTTCTTT. This gives the protein CASSLSNTEAFF.

The rearrangement joins TRBV2 to TRBJ1-5; 8 nucleotides agree with TRBD1. The CDR3 covers 15 residues. J lost 6 bases, V lost 4 bases, and 8 bases had no gene match. Germline assignment: CDR1 SNHLY and CDR2 FYNNEI. CDR3 residues: CASSARQGIGQPQHF. CDR3 sequence (DNA): TGTGCCAGCAGTGCGCGACAGGGGATCGGTCAGCCCCAGCATTTT.

This rearrangement joins TRBV11-3 to TRBJ1-5; perhaps TRBD1 as D (5 bases). CDR1 and CDR2 (germline): SGHNT, YENEEA. Trimming took off 4 bases at V and 2 bases at J, with 15 bases between the two ends. The CDR3 consists of 16 residues. CDR3 sequence: CASSSSSGVGNQPQHF. The CDR3 DNA follows: TGTGCCAGCAGCTCCTCATCGGGGGTCGGCAATCAGCCCCAGCATTTT.